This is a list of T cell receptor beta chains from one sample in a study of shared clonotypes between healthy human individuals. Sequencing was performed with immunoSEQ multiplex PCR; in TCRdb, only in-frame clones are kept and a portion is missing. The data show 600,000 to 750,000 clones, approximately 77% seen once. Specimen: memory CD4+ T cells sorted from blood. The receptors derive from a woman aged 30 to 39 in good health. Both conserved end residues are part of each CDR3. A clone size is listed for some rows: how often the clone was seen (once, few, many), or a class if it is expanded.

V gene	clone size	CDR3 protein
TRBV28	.	CASKPPPGGDGYGYTF
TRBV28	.	CASRTPGTSNYGYTF
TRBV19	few	CASSPRQGRGAYSNQPQHF
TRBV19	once	CASRHTQGSNQPQHF
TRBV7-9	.	CASRLGGGTGGRETQYF
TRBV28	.	CASKLAGTRITGELFF
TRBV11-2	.	CASSLGISTDTQYF
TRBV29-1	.	CSAPESGLSYNEQFF
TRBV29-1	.	CSVDSQGTDTQYF
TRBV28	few	CATSFRSYNEQFF
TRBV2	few	CASSGAAGEQYF
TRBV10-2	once	CASRTRDRGNTEAFF
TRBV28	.	CASRTGNTGELFF
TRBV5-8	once	CASSTGGYYGYTF
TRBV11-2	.	CASSPSGDTQYF
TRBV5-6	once	CASSFGRASYNEQFF
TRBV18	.	CASSPPGARNQPQHF
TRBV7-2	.	CASSGQASNTEAFF
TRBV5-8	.	CASSLSKSGANVLTF
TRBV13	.	CASSVRQGPVLNTEAFF
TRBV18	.	CASSPPGASLPSNQPQHF
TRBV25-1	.	CASSALGQNTEAFF
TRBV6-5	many	CASRQGDNEQFF
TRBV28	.	CASSLFGETQYF
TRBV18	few	CASSPDRAFGEQYF
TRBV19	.	CASMPAALGQPQHF
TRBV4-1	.	CASSPRDFGNEQFF
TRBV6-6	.	CASSYSVPGGNQPQHF
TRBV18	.	CASSRSQETQYF
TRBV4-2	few	CASSQDKAGFSGANVLTF
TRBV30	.	CAWRGDTIMNTEAFF
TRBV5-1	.	CASSLEGSYEQYF
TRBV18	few	CASSPQGTEPQHF
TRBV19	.	CATNHGAAYNEQFF
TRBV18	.	CASSPRATSGREGSYEQYF
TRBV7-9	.	CASSLGTGSYEQYF
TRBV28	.	CASSPYPGTDNQPQHF
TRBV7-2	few	CASRPTGQFLTGELFF
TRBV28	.	CASSFGQGPREQYF
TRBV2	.	CASRPGLAQETQYF
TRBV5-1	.	CASSLGLSTNTGELFF
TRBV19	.	CASSIDRDGQPQHF
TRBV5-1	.	CASAHRGDLSTDTQYF
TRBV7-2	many	CASSRQRDSYEQYF
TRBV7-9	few	CASSPAGVRTQETQYF
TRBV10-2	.	CASSGQSYEQYF
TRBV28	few	CASSPGSSGSEEQYF
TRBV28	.	CASSFNRGNEQYF
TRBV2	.	CASSEVLPYEQYF
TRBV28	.	CASSRGQGAYTGELFF